A single T cell receptor (beta chain) is shown here with its context. Its matching antigen is unknown. Generated by immunoSEQ multiplex PCR, the TCRdb table keeps only in-frame clones and is missing some. Of more than 95,000 clones listed, over 90% are singletons. The sample comes from a study of T cell responses to AZD1222 COVID-19 vaccine. The study's findings and limits: Clonal diversity was possibly underestimated, and the donors were mostly white British, with more females. Per reports, nearly half of all spike-specific TCRs target regions that are unmutated in variants. Researchers took repertoire samples only after the peak T cell response had come. AZD1222 recipients seropositive at baseline numbered only five to seven.

The CDR3 spans 21 residues. Per the germline V gene, CDR1 is LGHDT and CDR2 is YNNKEL (reference sequence). Trimming pared 4 bases from V and 0 bases from J, leaving 30 bases between. The receptor's source is an adult in good health. The gene calls are TRBV3-1 (or the pseudogene TRBV3-2) and TRBJ1-1; D unclear. The sequencing used peripheral blood, collected on day 0 of AZD1222 vaccination. The CDR3, as DNA: TGTGCCAGCAGCCTTCCCCCCCGCCACCCATTCTGGCTTGGGATGAACACTGAAGCTTTCTTT. Its translation: CASSLPPRHPFWLGMNTEAFF.